This T cell receptor beta chain was sequenced for a study of relationships among human T cell subsets. Subset-specific monoclonal antibody beads were used to isolate T cell subsets. This clonotype was picked up a small number of times. The T cell receptor alpha and beta CDR3 regions were amplified from mRNA by semiquantitative ARM-PCR. In ARM-PCR, communal superprimers followed tagged nested gene-specific primers for exponential amplification. TCRdb independently ran MiXCR on the multiplex PCR reads; one entry per CDR3 protein. Of approximately 15,000 distinct CDR3 sequences listed, about three fifths are singletons. This CDR3 spans 14 amino acids. Trimming pared 8 bases from V and 4 bases from J, leaving 15 bases between. Germline loops: CDR1 SNHLY, CDR2 FYNNEI.

The chain has TRBV2 and TRBJ2-1; TRBD2 might be the D (7 bases). The TCR originated in a man in his forties in good health. The sequenced material came from total T cells sorted from blood. The CDR3: CASQGLAEYNEQFF. CDR3 sequence (DNA): TGTGCCAGCCAGGGGCTAGCGGAGTACAATGAGCAGTTCTTC.